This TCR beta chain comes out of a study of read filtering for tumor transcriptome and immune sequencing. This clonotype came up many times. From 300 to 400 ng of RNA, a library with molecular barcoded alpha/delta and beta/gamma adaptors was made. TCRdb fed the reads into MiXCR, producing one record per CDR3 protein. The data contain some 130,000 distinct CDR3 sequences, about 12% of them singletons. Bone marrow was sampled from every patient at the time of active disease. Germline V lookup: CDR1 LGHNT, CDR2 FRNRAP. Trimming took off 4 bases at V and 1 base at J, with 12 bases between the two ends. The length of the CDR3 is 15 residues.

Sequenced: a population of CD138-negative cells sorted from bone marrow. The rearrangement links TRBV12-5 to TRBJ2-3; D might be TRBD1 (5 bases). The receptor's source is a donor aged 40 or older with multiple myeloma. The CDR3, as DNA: TGTGCTAGTGGTTCGCCCACGACAGGCACAGATACGCAGTATTTT. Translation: CASGSPTTGTDTQYF.